A single T cell receptor (beta chain) is shown here with its context. What it recognizes is unknown. The repertoire was sequenced with immunoSEQ multiplex PCR; TCRdb's copy has only in-frame clones and lacks some. Of more than 95,000 clones listed, about 92% were seen once; the top ten hold about 1.1%. V was shortened by 1 base and J by 3 bases, with 24 bases between the two germline ends. Germline-derived CDR1 and CDR2 are MNHEY and SMNVEV (reference sequence). This CDR3 has 20 residues. The data derive from a study of T cell responses to AZD1222 COVID-19 vaccine. Study-wide results and limits: Samples come after the peak T cell response, not at day 14. White British ancestry dominated among donors, who included more females, and clonal diversity was possibly underestimated.

The rearrangement joins TRBV27 to TRBJ2-2, with D maybe TRBD1 (7 bases). The sample was peripheral blood, taken on day 0 of AZD1222 vaccination. This receptor was obtained from an adult in good health. The CDR3 region is CASSLFPPGGTLAYTGELFF. In nucleotides, the CDR3 is TGTGCCAGCAGTTTATTTCCGCCAGGGGGGACTCTAGCGTACACCGGGGAGCTGTTTTTT.